This T cell receptor (beta chain) was sequenced in a study of shared clonotypes between healthy human individuals. CD45RO negativity and positive selection for CCR7 defined naive CD8 cells, a population that excluded terminally differentiated effector memory CD45RA+ cells. Each donor was a Caucasian adult residing in Nashville, Tennessee. Trimming shortened V by 3 bases and J by 1 base, and 15 bases separated the two germline ends. The CDR3 contains 16 residues. CDR1 and CDR2 (germline): MDHEN, SYDVKM. Data came from immunoSEQ multiplex PCR; TCRdb stores just in-frame clones and leaves some out. The repertoire holds some 2,100,000 clones, with approximately 94% as singletons.

The specimen sequenced was naive CD8+ T cells from PBMCs. The chain has TRBV28 and TRBJ1-1; a weak D match, TRBD1 (5 bases). The receptor was derived from a man younger than 35 in good health. Some clones in this sample may be carry-over from other donors' samples. The CDR3 here is CASSFSIRDGNTEAFF. DNA of the CDR3: TGTGCCAGCAGTTTTTCAATACGGGACGGGAACACTGAAGCTTTCTTT.